The 32 T cell receptor beta chains reported below all come from one sample, sequenced in a study of response to subunit inactivated influenza vaccine (dated by TCRdb to the late 2010s). The library was obtained by RT-PCR. The sequencing machine was an Illumina HiSeq 2500. Using fastp at Q25 and MiXCR, TCRdb reprocessed the public reads and kept productive beta chains. Rows are unified per CDR3 protein, each entry keeping the most common DNA and genes. The sample includes about 830,000 distinct CDR3 sequences, with around a sixth observed a single time. Roughly 10% of the sample belongs to the ten largest clones. The sample consisted of PBMCs from blood, taken 4 to 6 days after vaccination. These receptors were obtained from a man aged 50 to 59 who received an inactivated influenza vaccine. Donor details come from another sample of the same person, matched by shared clones.

The CDR3 bases are TGTGCCAGCAGTCTAATGACAGGTTCACCCCTCCACTTT. It translates to CASSLMTGSPLHF. V and J are TRBV28 and TRBJ1-6; D may be TRBD1 (6 bases). This CDR3 contains 13 residues. The V end lost 5 bases, the J end lost 9 bases, and 11 bases lay between the germline ends. In germline, CDR1 is MDHEN, CDR2 SYDVKM.

The chain combines TRBV5-1 with TRBJ1-6; D possibly corresponds to TRBD1 (6 bases). V dropped 0 bases and J dropped 17 bases, with 21 bases sitting between them. Germline values: CDR1 SGHRS, CDR2 YFSETQ. The CDR3 loop spans 15 amino acids. The CDR3 reads CASSLDSGTRGLIHF. The CDR3 coding sequence is TGCGCCAGCAGCTTGGATTCCGGGACAAGGGGACTAATCCACTTT.

This clonotype has just a few counts. V gene TRBV11-2 combines with J gene TRBJ2-7; possible D gene TRBD2, 6 bases. Germline V gives CDR1 SGHAT, CDR2 FQNNGV. Trimming pared 5 bases from V and 3 bases from J, leaving 20 bases between. The CDR3 is 16 amino acids. CDR3 sequence: CASSRGSAGILYEQYF. In DNA, the CDR3 is TGTGCCAGCAGCCGGGGGTCGGCGGGGATTCTCTACGAGCAGTACTTC.

CDR3 bases: TGCGCCAGCAGCCAAGGTCTCCAGCGGGGGGGGTCTGGCGAGCAGTACTTC. Amino acids: CASSQGLQRGGSGEQYF. V usage is TRBV4-1 and J usage is TRBJ2-7; TRBD2 matches 10 bases. The CDR3 totals 17 residues. Germline V CDR1 and CDR2: MGHRA, YSYEKL. V lost 1 base to trimming and J lost 6 bases; unmatched junction nucleotides: 12.

This clonotype was observed a few times. The gene calls are TRBV10-2 and TRBJ1-2; 7 positions match TRBD1. Germline CDR1 WSHSY, CDR2 SAAADI. CDR3 length: 16 amino acids. V was pared by 0 bases and J by 4 bases, with 8 bases of the junction left unmatched. The CDR3 region has the DNA TGCGCCAGCAGTGAGTCGGGGACAGCTTGGACCTATGGCTACACCTTC. The encoded protein is CASSESGTAWTYGYTF.

The V and J genes are TRBV6-5 and TRBJ1-4, with 8 nucleotides matching TRBD1. The germline V gene encodes CDR1 MNHEY and CDR2 SVGAGI. V lost 4 bases, J lost 7 bases, and 8 bases stayed unmatched. This CDR3 has 15 amino acids. The CDR3 DNA reads TGTGCCAGCAGTTCATCGACAGGGGCCGGTGAAAAACTGTTTTTT. Protein: CASSSSTGAGEKLFF.

The rearrangement joins TRBV7-2 to TRBJ1-2; no clear D gene. The germline V and J ends were trimmed by 1 base and 8 bases, with 17 bases remaining between them. In germline, CDR1 is SGHTA, CDR2 FQGNSA. The CDR3 contains 15 residues. The CDR3 protein is CASSLENRGSLGYTF. The CDR3 DNA reads as TGTGCCAGCAGCTTAGAAAATAGAGGATCTCTGGGCTACACCTTC.

This clonotype was detected a few times. The rearrangement uses TRBV7-9 and TRBJ2-5; tentative D call: TRBD1 (6 bases). CDR1 is SEHNR, CDR2 FQNEAQ, per germline (reference sequence). This CDR3 has 15 residues. V gave up 3 bases and J gave up 3 bases, with 14 bases separating them. The CDR3 region is CASSFLRQAKETQYF. CDR3 DNA: TGTGCCAGCAGCTTTCTTCGACAGGCAAAAGAGACCCAGTACTTC. The complete variable domain, with remaining parts taken from reference TRBV7-9 and TRBJ2-5, reads DTGVSQNPRHKITKRGQNVTFRCDPISEHNRLYWYRQTLGQGPEFLTYFQNEAQLEKSRLLSDRFSAERPKGSFSTLEIQRTEQGDSAMYLCASSFLRQAKETQYFGPGTRLLVL.

The rearrangement links TRBV5-6 to TRBJ2-3; the match to TRBD2 covers 9 bases. This CDR3 has 16 residues. Germline values: CDR1 SGHDT, CDR2 YYEEEE. V lost 4 bases to trimming and J lost 4 bases; unmatched junction nucleotides: 10. The CDR3: CASSNAGTSPSDTQYF. Written as DNA, the CDR3 is TGTGCCAGCAGCAATGCCGGGACTAGCCCGTCAGATACGCAGTATTTT. Full variable domain (rest looked up from reference TRBV5-6 and TRBJ2-3): DAGVTQSPTHLIKTRGQQVTLRCSPKSGHDTVSWYQQALGQGPQFIFQYYEEEERQRGNFPDRFSGHQFPNYSSELNVNALLLGDSALYLCASSNAGTSPSDTQYFGPGTRLTVL.

This clonotype appeared many times. This chain uses TRBV12-3 or TRBV12-4 with TRBJ2-2; 10 bases fit TRBD2. This CDR3 has 20 amino acids. V lost 2 bases and J lost 1; bases outside the gene matches: 13. This CDR3 is CASSLKERGGLRRNTGELFF. CDR3 bases: TGTGCCAGCAGTTTAAAGGAGCGGGGGGGACTCCGGAGGAACACCGGGGAGCTGTTTTTT.

This clonotype was seen at least ten times. The rearrangement links TRBV5-5 to TRBJ2-7, with 11 positions matching TRBD2. Looked up from germline, CDR1 is SGHKS and CDR2 is YYEKEE (reference sequence). V lost 0 bases, J lost 3 bases, and 8 bases stayed unmatched. The CDR3 totals 17 residues. CDR3 in amino acids: CASSLGPTSGRFYEQYF. In nucleotides, the CDR3 is TGTGCCAGCAGCTTGGGCCCTACTAGCGGGAGATTCTACGAGCAGTACTTC.

The V and J genes are TRBV24-1 and TRBJ1-4; the match to TRBD1 covers 8 bases. Germline V lookup: CDR1 KGHDR, CDR2 SFDVKD. The CDR3 totals 16 residues. The V and J ends lost 4 bases and 1 base, in that order; junction bases with no gene match: 4. For the CDR3, the DNA is TGTGCCACCAGTGACCCCACAGGGGGAACTAATGAAAAACTGTTTTTT. Amino acid sequence: CATSDPTGGTNEKLFF.

The chain uses TRBV6-1 and TRBJ2-7, with D perhaps TRBD2 (7 bases). Deletions cut 4 bases from V and 3 bases from J, with 13 bases between. Germline V gene lookup returns CDR1 MNHNS and CDR2 SASEGT. The CDR3 sequence is 14 residues long. The CDR3 bases are TGTGCCAGCAGTGGTGGGGGGGGCGGCTACGAGCAGTACTTC. Its protein is CASSGGGGGYEQYF.

The CDR3 sequence: CSAISGSRNEQFF. CDR3 bases: TGCAGTGCAATTAGCGGGAGCAGGAATGAGCAGTTCTTC. J is TRBJ2-1 and V is TRBV20-1; 9 bases match TRBD2. The CDR3 has 13 amino acids. V was clipped by 6 bases and J by 7 bases; unmatched bases: 7. Per the germline V gene, CDR1 is DFQATT and CDR2 is SNEGSKA (reference sequence).

The rearrangement uses TRBV15 and TRBJ1-5; TRBD1 aligns across 8 bases. The CDR3 runs to 16 residues. Per germline, CDR1 LNHNV and CDR2 YYDKDF (reference sequence). Losses at the gene ends were 2 bases for V and 2 bases for J; bases not matched to a gene: 5. CDR3 sequence reads: CATSRPDRGGNQPQHF. Here the CDR3 DNA reads TGTGCCACCAGCAGACCAGACAGGGGTGGCAATCAGCCCCAGCATTTT.

CDR3 coding DNA: TGTGCCAGCAGCCAAGATGACTCGGGGGAGCAGTACTTC. Translated: CASSQDDSGEQYF. The V call is TRBV3-1, the J call TRBJ2-7; D possibly corresponds to TRBD2 (5 bases). Germline CDR1 reads LGHDT; CDR2 reads YNNKEL (reference sequence). The CDR3 runs 13 residues. V lost 0 bases and J 7 bases, leaving 10 bases between the germline ends.

This clonotype was detected many times. The chain uses TRBV7-9 and TRBJ2-2, with 11 bases fitting TRBD2. The CDR3 has 17 residues. Germline V gives CDR1 SEHNR, CDR2 FQNEAQ (reference sequence). V was pared by 4 bases and J by 6 bases, with 10 bases of the junction left unmatched. The CDR3 loop reads CASSSTPSGGSSGELFF. The DNA of the CDR3 is TGTGCCAGCAGCTCCACGCCTAGCGGGGGGTCGTCCGGGGAGCTGTTTTTT.

The V gene is TRBV6-1, the J gene TRBJ1-3; D unresolved. The CDR3 length is 16 residues. V was pared by 6 bases and J by 4 bases, with 19 bases between. Germline CDR1 and CDR2: MNHNS and SASEGT. CDR3 sequence: CASSQLDGRRGNTIYF. The CDR3 DNA sequence: TGTGCCAGCAGCCAGTTGGACGGGAGGAGAGGAAACACCATATATTTT.

The gene calls are TRBV3-1 and TRBJ2-1, with D unclear. The CDR3 runs 11 residues. Deletions cut 4 bases from V and 10 bases from J, with 8 bases between. In germline, CDR1 is LGHDT, CDR2 YNNKEL (reference sequence). CDR3 in amino acids: CASSRYPEQFF. In DNA, the CDR3 is TGTGCCAGCAGCCGCTACCCGGAGCAGTTCTTC.

This clonotype was recorded many times. The gene calls are TRBV6-5 and TRBJ1-6; possible D gene TRBD1, 5 bases. CDR3 length: 15 residues. The V end lost 4 bases, the J end lost 10 bases, and 17 bases lay between the germline ends. Germline CDR1 is MNHEY and CDR2 is SVGAGI. CDR3 residues: CASSSSARVESPLHF. For the CDR3, the DNA is TGTGCCAGCAGTTCCTCCGCCAGGGTGGAATCACCCCTCCACTTT.

The gene calls are TRBV2 and TRBJ2-7; no clear D gene. V lost 8 bases and J 7 bases, leaving 18 bases between the germline ends. The CDR3 length is 13 residues. Germline CDR1 is SNHLY and CDR2 is FYNNEI. The CDR3 sequence: CASASASVGEQYF. The DNA for the CDR3 is TGTGCCAGCGCCTCAGCTTCGGTAGGGGAGCAGTACTTC.

In its sample, this clonotype was seen many times. This chain links TRBV12-3 or TRBV12-4 with TRBJ2-7; tentatively, D is TRBD1 or TRBD2 (5 bases each). The CDR3 loop spans 13 amino acids. Trimming left V 9 bases short and J 5 bases short, with 17 bases between. In DNA, the CDR3 is TGTGCCAGTCCGGGCCCCAGGGACGACGAGCAGTACTTC. This sequence encodes CASPGPRDDEQYF.

This chain uses TRBV15 with TRBJ2-1, with 12 positions matching TRBD2. The V and J ends lost 2 bases and 9 bases, in that order; junction bases with no gene match: 2. Germline CDR1 reads LNHNV; CDR2 reads YYDKDF (reference sequence). This CDR3 region has 14 residues. The CDR3 nucleotides read TGTGCCACCAGCAGATCGGGACTAGCGGGTGAGCAGTTCTTC. As protein: CATSRSGLAGEQFF. Supplemented by reference TRBV15 and TRBJ2-1, the full variable domain reads DAMVIQNPRYQVTQFGKPVTLSCSQTLNHNVMYWYQQKSSQAPKLLFHYYDKDFNNEADTPDNFQSRRPNTSFCFLDIRSPGLGDTAMYLCATSRSGLAGEQFFGPGTRLTVL.

Only one count was recorded for this clonotype. This sequence joins TRBV5-1 and TRBJ2-7, with D possibly TRBD2 on 6 matching bases. Germline V gene lookup returns CDR1 SGHRS and CDR2 YFSETQ. The length of the CDR3 is 16 residues. V was clipped by 0 bases and J by 7 bases, with 20 bases between them. The CDR3 region has the DNA TGCGCCAGCAGCTTGGAGGGCGGGACGGGTTCTGGGGAGCAGTACTTC. Translating gives CASSLEGGTGSGEQYF.

The rearrangement uses TRBV3-1 and TRBJ2-2, with D perhaps assigned TRBD1 or TRBD2 (5 bases each). The V end lost 4 bases, the J end lost 4 bases, and 13 bases lay between the germline ends. Germline CDR1 is LGHDT and CDR2 is YNNKEL (reference sequence). This CDR3 spans 15 amino acids. The CDR3 DNA follows: TGTGCCAGCAGCCGCAGGGCTGGAGGCACCGGGGAGCTGTTTTTT. Its translation: CASSRRAGGTGELFF.

The gene calls are TRBV9 and TRBJ2-7, with D perhaps TRBD1 (6 bases). This CDR3 comprises 16 residues. Germline CDR1 SGDLS, CDR2 YYNGEE. V was clipped by 3 bases and J by 2 bases, with 18 bases between them. CDR3 region: CASSAGAGDTTYEQYF. The CDR3 coding sequence is TGTGCCAGCAGCGCCGGGGCAGGGGACACAACCTACGAGCAGTACTTC.

This clonotype was seen a few times. The CDR3 nucleotides are TGCGCCAGCAGCTCTGGCAGGGGAAACCCTGGGGCCAACGTCCTGACTTTC. Protein sequence: CASSSGRGNPGANVLTF. The chain is built from TRBV5-1 and TRBJ2-6; D is possibly TRBD1 (6 bases). The CDR3 extends over 17 amino acids. Germline CDR1 reads SGHRS; CDR2 reads YFSETQ. Trimming stripped 3 bases from V and 2 bases from J, with 15 bases between.

This clonotype appeared a few times. The chain has TRBV27 and TRBJ1-4; D remains unclear. There are 16 residues in the CDR3. Deletions cut 2 bases from V and 5 bases from J, with 15 bases between. Germline V gives CDR1 MNHEY, CDR2 SMNVEV (reference sequence). In DNA, the CDR3 is TGTGCCAGCAGTTTAGGTGGGGATACACGGAATGAAAAACTGTTTTTT. It codes for CASSLGGDTRNEKLFF.

This clonotype occurred a few times. The CDR3 region has the DNA TGCAGTGCTAGAGTTACGGGGGCAACTAATGAAAAACTGTTTTTT. As protein: CSARVTGATNEKLFF. V gene TRBV20-1 combines with J gene TRBJ1-4, with D possibly TRBD1 on 5 matching bases. Germline loops: CDR1 DFQATT, CDR2 SNEGSKA (reference sequence). The ends were cut back, 1 base at V and 0 bases at J, with 9 bases in the middle. The CDR3 runs to 15 residues.

The chain combines TRBV24-1 with TRBJ2-4; TRBD1 matches 11 bases. V was pared by 4 bases and J by 9 bases, with 7 bases of the junction left unmatched. The CDR3 runs 15 residues. Looked up from germline, CDR1 is KGHDR and CDR2 is SFDVKD. CDR3 amino acids: CATSDPGQGDGIQYF. As DNA, the CDR3 is TGTGCCACCAGTGACCCGGGACAGGGGGACGGCATTCAGTACTTC.

The chain recombines TRBV29-1 with TRBJ2-1; no definite D call. The CDR3 is 12 amino acids. Per germline, CDR1 SQVTM and CDR2 ANQGSEA. The germline V and J ends were trimmed by 7 bases and 5 bases, with 12 bases remaining between them. The CDR3 region is CSAKWLNNEQFF. In DNA, the CDR3 is TGCAGCGCTAAGTGGTTGAACAATGAGCAGTTCTTC.

In its sample, this clonotype was seen once. This sequence joins TRBV14 and TRBJ2-3; maybe TRBD2 (5 bases). V was trimmed by 0 bases and J by 1 base, leaving 8 bases between them. The CDR3 has 15 amino acids. CDR1 and CDR2 (germline): SGHDN, FVKESK. CDR3 nucleotides: TGTGCCAGCAGCCAAGAAACTAGGCGCACAGATACGCAGTATTTT. Translated: CASSQETRRTDTQYF. Together with reference TRBV14 and TRBJ2-3, the CDR3 gives the full variable domain: EAGVTQFPSHSVIEKGQTVTLRCDPISGHDNLYWYRRVMGKEIKFLLHFVKESKQDESGMPNNRFLAERTGGTYSTLKVQPAELEDSGVYFCASSQETRRTDTQYFGPGTRLTVL.